This TCR beta chain was identified during a study of shared clonotypes between healthy human individuals. Study-level background: Per donor, CD8 memory used one plate, CD8 naive used two, CD4 memory used three and CD4 naive used three.

Study-wide points: Against clonotypes common to all four donors, non-shared ones had lower generation probabilities.

As to this clone: What it binds is unknown.

DNA at 200 ng, roughly 27,000 T cell genomes, went into sorted-subset replicate PCRs. The data were produced by immunoSEQ multiplex PCR, yet TCRdb's version contains in-frame clones alone and is incomplete. There are about 1.5 million clones in the sample; approximately 98% occur only once, and around 0.45% lies in the top ten. This CDR3 spans 15 amino acids. The V and J ends lost 1 base and 3 bases respectively, with 10 bases between them. Germline V gene data show CDR1 as SGHDN and CDR2 as FVKESK. The sample taken for sequencing was naive CD4+ T cells sorted from blood. Subset described: CD45RA+ positively selected. The chain recombines TRBV14 with TRBJ2-1; D possibly corresponds to TRBD2 (5 bases). This receptor was identified in a man between 25 and 39 years old in good health. The CDR3, as DNA: TGTGCCAGCAGCCAAGCTCTAGCCTTCTACAATGAGCAGTTCTTC. It yields the protein CASSQALAFYNEQFF. The variable domain in full, completed from reference TRBV14 and TRBJ2-1, reads EAGVTQFPSHSVIEKGQTVTLRCDPISGHDNLYWYRRVMGKEIKFLLHFVKESKQDESGMPNNRFLAERTGGTYSTLKVQPAELEDSGVYFCASSQALAFYNEQFFGPGTRLTVL.